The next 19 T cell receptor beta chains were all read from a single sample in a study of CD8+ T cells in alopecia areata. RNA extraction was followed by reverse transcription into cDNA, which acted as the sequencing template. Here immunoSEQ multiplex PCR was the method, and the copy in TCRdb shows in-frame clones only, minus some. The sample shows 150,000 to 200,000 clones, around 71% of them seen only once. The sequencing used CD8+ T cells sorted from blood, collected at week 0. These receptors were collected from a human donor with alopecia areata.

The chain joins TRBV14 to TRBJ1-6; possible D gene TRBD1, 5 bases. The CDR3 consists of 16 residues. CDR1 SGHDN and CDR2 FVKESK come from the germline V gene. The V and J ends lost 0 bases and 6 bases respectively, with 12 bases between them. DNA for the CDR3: TGTGCCAGCAGCCAAGATTTCGGGGGGAGTAATTCACCCCTCCACTTT. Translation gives CASSQDFGGSNSPLHF.

CDR3 amino acids: CASSYLASNTGELFF. In nucleotides, the CDR3 is TGTGCCAGCAGTTACTTAGCTTCGAACACCGGGGAGCTGTTTTTT. The chain combines TRBV6-5 with TRBJ2-2, with no clear D. Deletions cut 1 base from V and 0 bases from J, with 6 bases between. Germline V gene lookup returns CDR1 MNHEY and CDR2 SVGAGI. The CDR3 is made up of 15 amino acids.

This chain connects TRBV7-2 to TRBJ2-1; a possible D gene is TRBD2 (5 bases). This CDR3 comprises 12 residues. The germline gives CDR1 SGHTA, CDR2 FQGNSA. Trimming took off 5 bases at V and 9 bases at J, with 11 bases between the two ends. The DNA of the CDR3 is TGTGCCAGCAGCCCTACTAGGGTTGAGCAGTTCTTC. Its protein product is CASSPTRVEQFF.

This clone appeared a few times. CDR3: CASSYFRDRSEAFF. The CDR3 region has the DNA TGTGCCAGCAGTTACTTCAGGGACAGGTCTGAAGCTTTCTTT. This chain uses TRBV6-5 with TRBJ1-1; 8 bases agree with TRBD1. Germline V gene sequence: CDR1 MNHEY, CDR2 SVGAGI. J lost 6 bases, V lost 1 base, and 4 bases had no gene match. The CDR3 contains 14 residues.

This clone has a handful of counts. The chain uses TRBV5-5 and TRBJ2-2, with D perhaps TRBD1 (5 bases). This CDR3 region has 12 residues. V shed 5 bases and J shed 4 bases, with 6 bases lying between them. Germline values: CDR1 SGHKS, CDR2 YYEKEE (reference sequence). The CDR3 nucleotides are TGTGCCAGCAGAGGGGCCACCGGGGAGCTGTTTTTT. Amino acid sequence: CASRGATGELFF. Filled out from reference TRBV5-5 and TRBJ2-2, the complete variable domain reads DAGVTQSPTHLIKTRGQQVTLRCSPISGHKSVSWYQQVLGQGPQFIFQYYEKEERGRGNFPDRFSARQFPNYSSELNVNALLLGDSALYLCASRGATGELFFGEGSRLTVL.

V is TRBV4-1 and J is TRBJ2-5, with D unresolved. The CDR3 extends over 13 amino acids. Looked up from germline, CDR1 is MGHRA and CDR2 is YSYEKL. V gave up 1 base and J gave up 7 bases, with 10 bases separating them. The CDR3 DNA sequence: TGCGCCAGCAGCCAAGTAGGGCTTAGGACCCAGTACTTC. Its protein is CASSQVGLRTQYF.

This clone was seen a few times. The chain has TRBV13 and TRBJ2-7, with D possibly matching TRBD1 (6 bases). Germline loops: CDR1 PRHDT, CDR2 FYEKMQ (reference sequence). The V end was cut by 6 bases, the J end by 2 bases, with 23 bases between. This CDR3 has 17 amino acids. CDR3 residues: CASSDRGYRVTTYEQYF. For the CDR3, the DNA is TGTGCCAGCAGTGATCGTGGGTACAGGGTTACCACCTACGAGCAGTACTTC.

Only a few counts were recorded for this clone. CDR3 DNA sequence: TGTGCCTGGAGTGAGGAGGACGGCAATGAGCAGTTCTTC. It encodes CAWSEEDGNEQFF. V and J are TRBV30 and TRBJ2-1, with TRBD2 as a possible D gene (5 bases). The CDR3 spans 13 residues. V was pared by 1 base and J by 6 bases, with 10 bases between. CDR1 and CDR2 (germline): GTSNPN, SVGIG (reference sequence). Full variable domain (remainder filled in from reference TRBV30 and TRBJ2-1): SQTIHQWPATLVQPVGSPLSLECTVEGTSNPNLYWYRQAAGRGLQLLFYSVGIGQISSEVPQNLSASRPQDRQFILSSKKLLLSDSGFYLCAWSEEDGNEQFFGPGTRLTVL.

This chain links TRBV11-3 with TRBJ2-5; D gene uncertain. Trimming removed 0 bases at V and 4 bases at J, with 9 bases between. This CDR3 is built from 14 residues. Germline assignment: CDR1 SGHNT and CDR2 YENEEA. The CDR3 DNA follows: TGTGCCAGCAGCTTAGATAGAGGTGTAGAGACCCAGTACTTC. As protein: CASSLDRGVETQYF.

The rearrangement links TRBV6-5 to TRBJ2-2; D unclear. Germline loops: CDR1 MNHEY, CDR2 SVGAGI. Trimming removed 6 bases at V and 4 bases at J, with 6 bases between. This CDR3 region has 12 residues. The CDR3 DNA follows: TGTGCCAGCAGGGAACTCACCGGGGAGCTGTTTTTT. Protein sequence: CASRELTGELFF.

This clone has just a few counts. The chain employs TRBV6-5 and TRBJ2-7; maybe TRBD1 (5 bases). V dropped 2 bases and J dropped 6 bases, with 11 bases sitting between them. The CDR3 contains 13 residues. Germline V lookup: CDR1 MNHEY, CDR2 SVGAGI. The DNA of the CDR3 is TGTGCCAGCAGTTACAAGCAGACAGTCGAGCAGTACTTC. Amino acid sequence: CASSYKQTVEQYF.

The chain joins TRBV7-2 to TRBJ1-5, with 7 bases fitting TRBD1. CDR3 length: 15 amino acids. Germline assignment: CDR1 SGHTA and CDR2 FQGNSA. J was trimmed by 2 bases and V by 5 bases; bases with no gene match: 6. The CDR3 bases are TGTGCCAGCAGCCTCAACAGGGGCGGCAATCAGCCCCAGCATTTT. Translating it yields CASSLNRGGNQPQHF.

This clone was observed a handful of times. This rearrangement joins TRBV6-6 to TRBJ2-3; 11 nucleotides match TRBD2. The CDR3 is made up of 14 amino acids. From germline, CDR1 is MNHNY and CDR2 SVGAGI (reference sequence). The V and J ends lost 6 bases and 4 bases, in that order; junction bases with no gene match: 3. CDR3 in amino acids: CASSGLAGADTQYF. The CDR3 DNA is TGTGCCAGCAGCGGACTAGCGGGCGCAGATACGCAGTATTTT.

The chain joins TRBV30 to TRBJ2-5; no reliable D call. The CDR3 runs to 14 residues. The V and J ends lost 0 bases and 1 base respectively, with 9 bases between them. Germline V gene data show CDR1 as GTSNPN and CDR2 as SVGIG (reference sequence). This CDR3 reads CAWSVPRAQETQYF. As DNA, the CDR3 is TGTGCCTGGAGTGTACCTAGAGCCCAAGAGACCCAGTACTTC.

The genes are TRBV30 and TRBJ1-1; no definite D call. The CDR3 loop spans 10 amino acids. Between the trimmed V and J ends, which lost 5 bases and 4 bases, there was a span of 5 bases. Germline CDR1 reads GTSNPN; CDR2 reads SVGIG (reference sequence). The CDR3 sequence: CAWESTEAFF. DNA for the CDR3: TGTGCCTGGGAAAGCACTGAAGCTTTCTTT. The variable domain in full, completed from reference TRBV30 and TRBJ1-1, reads SQTIHQWPATLVQPVGSPLSLECTVEGTSNPNLYWYRQAAGRGLQLLFYSVGIGQISSEVPQNLSASRPQDRQFILSSKKLLLSDSGFYLCAWESTEAFFGQGTRLTVV.

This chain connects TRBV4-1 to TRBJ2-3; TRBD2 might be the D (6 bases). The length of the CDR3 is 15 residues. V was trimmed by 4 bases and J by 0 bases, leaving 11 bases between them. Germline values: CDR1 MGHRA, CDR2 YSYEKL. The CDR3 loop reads CASSPVGTSTDTQYF. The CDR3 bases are TGCGCCAGCAGCCCCGTAGGGACTAGCACAGATACGCAGTATTTT.

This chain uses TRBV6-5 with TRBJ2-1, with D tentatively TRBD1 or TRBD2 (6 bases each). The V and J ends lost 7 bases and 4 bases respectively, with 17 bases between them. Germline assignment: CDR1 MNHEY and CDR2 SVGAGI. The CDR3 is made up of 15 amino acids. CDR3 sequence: CASKVWGAGYNEQFF. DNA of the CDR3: TGTGCCAGCAAAGTCTGGGGGGCGGGGTACAATGAGCAGTTCTTC.

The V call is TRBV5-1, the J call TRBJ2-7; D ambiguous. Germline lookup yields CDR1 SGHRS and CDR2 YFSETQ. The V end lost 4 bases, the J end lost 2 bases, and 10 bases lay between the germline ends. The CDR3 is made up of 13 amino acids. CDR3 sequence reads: CASSGDAPYEQYF. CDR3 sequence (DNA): TGCGCCAGCAGCGGAGATGCCCCCTACGAGCAGTACTTC.

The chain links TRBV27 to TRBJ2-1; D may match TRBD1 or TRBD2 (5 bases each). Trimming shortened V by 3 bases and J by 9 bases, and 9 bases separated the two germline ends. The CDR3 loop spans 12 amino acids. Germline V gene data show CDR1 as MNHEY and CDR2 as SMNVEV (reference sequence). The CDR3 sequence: CASSFPGSEQFF. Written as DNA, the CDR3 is TGTGCCAGCAGTTTCCCAGGGAGTGAGCAGTTCTTC.